The rows below give T cell receptor beta chains drawn from one sample of a study of control samples from healthy donors and cancer patients. The table came from immunoSEQ multiplex PCR; TCRdb's copy has only in-frame clones and leaves some out. The sample consists of tens of thousands of clones, 83% of them appearing once. The sequencing sample was made of blood. The receptors stem from a man aged 60 to 69 in good health. The CDR3 runs from the conserved cysteine through the conserved F or W. D genes are given only for firm matches. The listing skips clone size in some rows; elsewhere it reads once, few, many or a size class.

abundance	d_gene	j_gene	v_gene	CDR3nt	CDR3aa
once	TRBD1	TRBJ2-3	TRBV4-1	TGCGCCAGCAGCCAACCGGGACAGCGCACAGATACGCAGTATTTT	CASSQPGQRTDTQYF
NA	NA	TRBJ2-3	TRBV12-3/TRBV12-4	TGTGCCACCCGCGAAGGGGGCACAGATACGCAGTATTTT	CATREGGTDTQYF
NA	NA	TRBJ1-5	TRBV27	TGTGCCAGCAGTTTATCTCAGAATAAGCCCCAGCATTTT	CASSLSQNKPQHF
once	NA	TRBJ1-3	TRBV21-1	TGTGCCAGCAGCAAAGAAAAAGGGCCGGTCCGGAGGAGAAACACCATATATTTT	CASSKEKGPVRRRNTIYF
NA	NA	TRBJ2-3	TRBV4-3	TGCGCCAGCAGCCCCAAAACCGGCTACACAGATACGCAGTATTTT	CASSPKTGYTDTQYF
NA	NA	TRBJ2-3	TRBV4-3	TGCGCCAGCAGCCAAGACAGGGGATCGGATACGCAGTATTTT	CASSQDRGSDTQYF
once	TRBD2	TRBJ2-7	TRBV30	TGTGCCTGGAGTGTCGGCGGGAGAAATAGTAAGCAGTACTTC	CAWSVGGRNSKQYF
NA	TRBD2	TRBJ2-1	TRBV29-1	TGCAGCGTGTTACTAGCGGGAGGGCTAAGATCCTACAATGAGCAGTTCTTC	CSVLLAGGLRSYNEQFF
NA	NA	TRBJ2-3	TRBV30	TGTGCCTGGAGTGGAGTGGGGGGAGATGTAGATACGCAGTATTTT	CAWSGVGGDVDTQYF
NA	NA	TRBJ1-1	TRBV11-2	TGTGCCAGCAGCGTCGGGACGAACACTGAAGCTTTCTTT	CASSVGTNTEAFF
NA	NA	TRBJ1-2	TRBV12-3/TRBV12-4	TGTGCCAGCAGTTTAGCGTCAGACTATGGCTACACCTTC	CASSLASDYGYTF
NA	NA	TRBJ2-6	TRBV5-1	TGCGCCAGCAGCTGGGGTGTCGATGGCGTCCTGACTTTC	CASSWGVDGVLTF
once	TRBD1	TRBJ2-5	TRBV18	TGTGCCAGCTCACCCTTGGGACAGGGGGCGGAAGAGACCCAGTACTTC	CASSPLGQGAEETQYF
NA	TRBD2	TRBJ2-7	TRBV10-3	TGTGCCATCAGTGACTTTAGCGGGAGGAGAAGTTACGAGCAGTACTTC	CAISDFSGRRSYEQYF
NA	TRBD1	TRBJ2-2	TRBV2	TGTGCCAGCAGCCGACAGGGAATAGGGGGGGAGCTGTTTTTT	CASSRQGIGGELFF
NA	TRBD1	TRBJ1-3	TRBV29-1	TGCAGCGTTAGTGGGGACAGCCAGTCCTCTGGAAACACCATATATTTT	CSVSGDSQSSGNTIYF
NA	TRBD2	TRBJ2-3	TRBV3-1/TRBV3-2	TGTGCCAGCAGCCAAGGGGTGCTAGCGGATAGCACAGATACGCAGTATTTT	CASSQGVLADSTDTQYF
NA	TRBD2	TRBJ2-3	TRBV3-1/TRBV3-2	TGTGCCAGCAGCCAAGCCAGCGGGAGTCACTACGATACGCAGTATTTT	CASSQASGSHYDTQYF
NA	TRBD1	TRBJ1-3	TRBV18	TGTGCCAGCTCACGACGGACAGGAACCTCTGGAAACACCATATATTTT	CASSRRTGTSGNTIYF
NA	TRBD1	TRBJ1-6	TRBV3-1/TRBV3-2	TGTGCCAGCAGCCAAGGACAGGGGAGCTCCTATAATTCACCCCTCCACTTT	CASSQGQGSSYNSPLHF
NA	TRBD2	TRBJ2-1	TRBV4-2	TGTGCCAGCAGCCAAACCAGCGGGAGTGGGAATGAGCAGTTCTTC	CASSQTSGSGNEQFF
once	NA	TRBJ2-3	TRBV19	TGTGCCAGTAGTATGACAGAGGCAGATACGCAGTATTTT	CASSMTEADTQYF
NA	TRBD1	TRBJ2-5	TRBV28	TGTGCCAGCAGACAACAGGGGGGAGAGACCCAGTACTTC	CASRQQGGETQYF
NA	NA	TRBJ2-3	TRBV19	TGTGCCAGTAAGCAGGGCTCGGGGGATACGCAGTATTTT	CASKQGSGDTQYF
NA	TRBD2	TRBJ2-7	TRBV3-1/TRBV3-2	TGTGCCAGCAGTCGCAAGCGGGGACTTTCGTACGAGCAGTACTTC	CASSRKRGLSYEQYF
NA	NA	TRBJ2-3	TRBV9	TGTGCCAGCAGCGTATCCTCCCGACTAGATTTAGCCAAAGATACGCAGTATTTT	CASSVSSRLDLAKDTQYF
medium-sized	NA	TRBJ1-3	TRBV2	TGTGCCAGCAGTGTCCAGGATACGGGAGTAAACACCATATATTTT	CASSVQDTGVNTIYF
NA	TRBD2	TRBJ2-1	TRBV9	TGTGCCAGCAGCCCAGGGACTAGTTACAATGAGCAGTTCTTC	CASSPGTSYNEQFF
NA	NA	TRBJ1-4	TRBV4-1	TGCGCCAGCAGCCAATGGCCAGGGCCTGGAGAAAAACTGTTTTTT	CASSQWPGPGEKLFF
NA	TRBD2	TRBJ2-5	TRBV18	TGTGCCAGCTCCCTAGGACTAGCGGGAGTCGGAGAGACCCAGTACTTC	CASSLGLAGVGETQYF
NA	TRBD1	TRBJ1-5	TRBV6-2/TRBV6-3	TGTGCCAGCAGTTATCCGACAGGGGCTGGGAATCAGCCCCAGCATTTT	CASSYPTGAGNQPQHF
NA	NA	TRBJ1-1	TRBV7-9	TGTGCCAGCAGGTCGTCGGGGATGTCTGAAGCTTTCTTT	CASRSSGMSEAFF
few	NA	TRBJ1-5	TRBV6-1	TGTGCCAGCAGTGAATTATCTCCAGGCCATCAGCCCCAGCATTTT	CASSELSPGHQPQHF
NA	NA	TRBJ1-2	TRBV5-6	TGTGCCAGCAGCTTGGCTGGAGCCCCCCGGGGCTACACCTTC	CASSLAGAPRGYTF
NA	NA	TRBJ1-4	TRBV25-1	TGTGCCAGCGCAGGGGTGCCTGAAAAACTGTTTTTT	CASAGVPEKLFF
NA	NA	TRBJ2-1	TRBV5-1	TGCGCCAGCAGTAACGGAGGCGGCCCGGCCTACAATGAGCAGTTCTTC	CASSNGGGPAYNEQFF
NA	TRBD1	TRBJ1-2	TRBV9	TGTGCCAGCAGCAACAACAGGGGGGGAGGCTACACCTTC	CASSNNRGGGYTF
NA	NA	TRBJ1-4	TRBV12-3/TRBV12-4	TGTGCCAGCAGCTTCGACTCTAATGAAAAACTGTTTTTT	CASSFDSNEKLFF
NA	NA	TRBJ2-4	TRBV29-1	TGCAGCGTCGCCCGAAAGGACATTCAGTACTTC	CSVARKDIQYF
NA	TRBD1	TRBJ1-1	TRBV5-6	TGTGCCAGCCGTCTGGGACAGACGAACACTGAAGCTTTCTTT	CASRLGQTNTEAFF
NA	TRBD1	TRBJ2-3	TRBV13	TGTGCCAGCAGCCTCCGGACAGGTTTCGGCACAGATACGCAGTATTTT	CASSLRTGFGTDTQYF
few	NA	TRBJ1-5	TRBV21-1	TGTGCCAGCAGCAAAGACGGGACAGGGGTAACGGGGGGGTGCAATCAGCCCCAGCATTTT	CASSKDGTGVTGGCNQPQHF
NA	TRBD2	TRBJ2-1	TRBV11-3	TGTGCCAGCAGCTTAGGGTCACTTCTAGCGGCTAAGCAGTTCTTC	CASSLGSLLAAKQFF
NA	NA	TRBJ2-3	TRBV7-3	TGTGCCAGCAGCTCAGGCAGTCATCTCGGCACAGATACGCAGTATTTT	CASSSGSHLGTDTQYF
NA	TRBD1	TRBJ2-3	TRBV7-3	TGTGCCAGCAGCTTGACAGGGACCCTCACAGATACGCAGTATTTT	CASSLTGTLTDTQYF
once	NA	TRBJ1-1	TRBV6-2/TRBV6-3	TGTGCCAGCAGTTATCGGACGGTGAACACTGAAGCTTTCTTT	CASSYRTVNTEAFF
NA	TRBD1	TRBJ2-5	TRBV7-9	TGTGCCAGCAGCTTTGGGACAGTCAAGGGAGAGACCCAGTACTTC	CASSFGTVKGETQYF
NA	NA	TRBJ2-2	TRBV6-5	TGTGCCAGCACGTGGGCGGGCCCGAACACCGGGGAGCTGTTTTTT	CASTWAGPNTGELFF
NA	NA	TRBJ2-7	TRBV6-5	TGTGCCAGCAGTCAAACCCAGGGTTACGAGCAGTACTTC	CASSQTQGYEQYF
NA	TRBD1	TRBJ1-5	TRBV5-1	TGCGCCAGCAGCTTGGGGTCAGGGGGAAGAAATCAGCCCCAGCATTTT	CASSLGSGGRNQPQHF
NA	TRBD1	TRBJ2-2	TRBV3-1/TRBV3-2	TGTGCCAGCAGCCCGGGGACAGGTTCGGCCGGGGAGCTGTTTTTT	CASSPGTGSAGELFF
NA	NA	TRBJ2-1	TRBV7-9	TGTGCCAGCAGCTCCCGACAGAACTACAATGAGCAGTTCTTC	CASSSRQNYNEQFF
NA	NA	TRBJ2-1	TRBV7-3	TGTGCCAGCAGCTTAACGGGGGGCCTCCTGACCTACAATGAGCAGTTCTTC	CASSLTGGLLTYNEQFF
NA	NA	TRBJ2-3	TRBV18	TGTGCCAGCTCACCTCGATCGGGGGGCACAGATACGCAGTATTTT	CASSPRSGGTDTQYF
NA	NA	TRBJ2-7	TRBV4-1	TGCGCCAGCAGCCAAGTGTTAGCTTCTGACGAGCAGTACTTC	CASSQVLASDEQYF